These 23 T cell receptor beta chains came from one sample sequenced in a study of blood T cell repertoires in COVID-19. The data were produced by immunoSEQ multiplex PCR, yet TCRdb's version contains in-frame clones alone and is incomplete. The sample lists over 120,000 clones, roughly three quarters occurring once. The sequenced sample was peripheral blood. These receptors were taken from a woman in her sixties or seventies with COVID-19, enrolled during active disease.

The genes are TRBV29-1 and TRBJ2-1; 9 bases are shared with TRBD2. CDR1 SQVTM and CDR2 ANQGSEA come from the germline V gene. This CDR3 is 14 amino acids long. V shed 3 bases, J shed 7 bases, and the junction held 7 bases outside the gene matches. Here the CDR3 DNA reads TGCAGCGTTGACTGGCGGGGGGGCTTGAATGAGCAGTTCTTC. Its translation is CSVDWRGGLNEQFF.

The CDR3 sequence is CASRGQAVGNSPLHF. The CDR3 DNA reads TGTGCCAGCAGAGGACAGGCGGTCGGGAATTCACCCCTCCACTTT. J is TRBJ1-6 and V is TRBV2, with 7 bases fitting TRBD1. Germline V CDR1 and CDR2: SNHLY, FYNNEI. This CDR3 contains 15 residues. The ends lost 6 bases at V and 7 bases at J; junction bases unmatched: 9.

The chain is built from TRBV6-5 and TRBJ2-7; a possible D gene is TRBD1 (6 bases). This CDR3 is built from 13 residues. Germline-derived CDR1 and CDR2 are MNHEY and SVGAGI. V was cut by 6 bases and J by 4 bases, with 13 bases left in between. In DNA, the CDR3 is TGTGCCAGCAGGAGCACAGGGTGGTACGAGCAGTACTTC. Amino acids: CASRSTGWYEQYF.

The chain carries TRBV15 and TRBJ1-5, with a weak D call TRBD1 (6 bases). V was pared by 0 bases and J by 9 bases, with 12 bases between. The CDR3 spans 14 residues. Germline V gene lookup returns CDR1 LNHNV and CDR2 YYDKDF (reference sequence). The DNA of the CDR3 is TGTGCCACCAGCAGAGAGGACAGTCCACGGCCCCAGCATTTT. This sequence encodes CATSREDSPRPQHF. Full variable domain (rest looked up from reference TRBV15 and TRBJ1-5): DAMVIQNPRYQVTQFGKPVTLSCSQTLNHNVMYWYQQKSSQAPKLLFHYYDKDFNNEADTPDNFQSRRPNTSFCFLDIRSPGLGDTAMYLCATSREDSPRPQHFGDGTRLSIL.

The V and J genes are TRBV11-2 and TRBJ1-1; D is unresolved. CDR3 size: 14 residues. In germline, CDR1 is SGHAT, CDR2 FQNNGV. Deletions cut 8 bases from V and 6 bases from J, with 19 bases between. The CDR3 nucleotides are TGTGCCAGCCGCCCCCCCGGGAGCCCTCCTGAAGCTTTCTTT. Protein product: CASRPPGSPPEAFF.

The V gene is TRBV5-1, the J gene TRBJ2-6, with unresolved D. CDR3 length: 17 residues. Germline V gives CDR1 SGHRS, CDR2 YFSETQ. V lost 0 bases and J 2 bases, leaving 12 bases between the germline ends. The CDR3 sequence: CASSLASAVAGANVLTF. CDR3 sequence (DNA): TGCGCCAGCAGCTTGGCCTCGGCGGTTGCTGGGGCCAACGTCCTGACTTTC.

The chain carries TRBV6-1 and TRBJ1-2; 7 bases map to TRBD1. The germline CDR1 and CDR2 sequences are MNHNS and SASEGT. This CDR3 has 13 amino acids. The V gene end was trimmed by 0 bases and the J gene end by 6 bases; junction bases not matched to a gene: 1. The CDR3 loop is CASSEAQGDGYTF. CDR3 nucleotides: TGTGCCAGCAGTGAAGCGCAGGGGGATGGCTACACCTTC.

J is TRBJ1-6 and V is TRBV19; 7 bases map to TRBD1. Germline assignment: CDR1 LNHDA and CDR2 SQIVND (reference sequence). V shed 6 bases and J 9 bases; nucleotides not matched to a gene: 5. This CDR3 is built from 13 residues. The CDR3 nucleotides read TGTGCCAGTAGGACAGGGACCATTTCACCCCTCCACTTT. This translates into CASRTGTISPLHF.

In its sample, this clone was seen a few times. The chain joins TRBV27 to TRBJ1-1; D unclear. Germline V gives CDR1 MNHEY, CDR2 SMNVEV (reference sequence). This CDR3 comprises 13 residues. The V end was cut by 2 bases, the J end by 0 bases, with 4 bases between. The CDR3 bases are TGTGCCAGCAGTTTACAGGTGAACACTGAAGCTTTCTTT. It is translated as CASSLQVNTEAFF.

The chain couples TRBV29-1 to TRBJ1-2, with TRBD1 matching 7 bases. Trimming at V came to 7 bases and at J to 7 bases, leaving 15 bases not matched to a gene. Looked up from germline, CDR1 is SQVTM and CDR2 is ANQGSEA. The CDR3 is made up of 14 amino acids. The CDR3 nucleotides are TGCAGCGCAATAATCCAGGGGGGAGGACTTGGCTACACCTTC. As protein: CSAIIQGGGLGYTF.

The rearrangement joins TRBV6-5 to TRBJ1-5, with unresolved D. The germline gives CDR1 MNHEY, CDR2 SVGAGI. Trimming shortened V by 5 bases and J by 6 bases, and 11 bases separated the two germline ends. This CDR3 comprises 13 residues. The CDR3: CASSTRELQPQHF. The CDR3 DNA reads TGTGCCAGCAGTACGAGGGAACTTCAGCCCCAGCATTTT.

The V and J genes are TRBV18 and TRBJ1-4, with D maybe TRBD1 (6 bases). Germline V gene data show CDR1 as KGHSH and CDR2 as LQKENI. The CDR3 consists of 16 residues. Trimming cost V 3 bases and J 8 bases, with 19 bases left between them. CDR3 nucleotides: TGTGCCAGCTCACCGGGTAACCCGGGACAAAAGGAAAAACTGTTTTTT. Its translation: CASSPGNPGQKEKLFF. The variable domain in full, with the rest retrieved from reference TRBV18 and TRBJ1-4, is NAGVMQNPRHLVRRRGQEARLRCSPMKGHSHVYWYRQLPEEGLKFMVYLQKENIIDESGMPKERFSAEFPKEGPSILRIQQVVRGDSAAYFCASSPGNPGQKEKLFFGSGTQLSVL.

J is TRBJ2-2 and V is TRBV5-1, with TRBD2 identical over 11 bases. This CDR3 is built from 15 residues. Per the germline V gene, CDR1 is SGHRS and CDR2 is YFSETQ. V dropped 4 bases and J dropped 4; count of bases not matched to a gene: 3. DNA for the CDR3: TGCGCCAGCAGCCGCCTAGCGGGGGGCACCGGGGAGCTGTTTTTT. Translation gives CASSRLAGGTGELFF.

There are a few counts of this clone. The chain recombines TRBV5-8 with TRBJ2-2, with TRBD1 matching 8 bases. The CDR3 runs to 16 residues. Germline-derived CDR1 and CDR2 are SGHTS and YDEGEE. Trimming cost V 5 bases and J 6 bases; bases outside gene matches: 12. The CDR3 protein is CASSIAGGSLAGELFF. The CDR3, as DNA: TGTGCCAGCAGTATCGCAGGGGGCAGCCTGGCCGGGGAGCTGTTTTTT.

This chain uses TRBV6-5 with TRBJ1-2, with TRBD1 matching 9 bases. Per the germline V gene, CDR1 is MNHEY and CDR2 is SVGAGI. V was pared by 6 bases and J by 5 bases, with 1 base of the junction left unmatched. The CDR3 runs to 12 residues. CDR3 DNA sequence: TGTGCCAGCAGGGGGACAGGGTATGGCTACACCTTC. It encodes CASRGTGYGYTF.

The chain employs TRBV9 and TRBJ2-1; 11 bases align to TRBD2. This CDR3 is 16 amino acids long. Germline V gene lookup returns CDR1 SGDLS and CDR2 YYNGEE. V was clipped by 0 bases and J by 7 bases; unmatched bases: 6. CDR3 DNA sequence: TGTGCCAGCAGCGTAGGAGATAGCGGGGGGGCAAATGAGCAGTTCTTC. Translating gives CASSVGDSGGANEQFF.

This clone was seen a few times. The chain recombines TRBV5-8 with TRBJ2-5, with 11 nucleotides matching TRBD2. Germline CDR1 SGHTS, CDR2 YDEGEE. The CDR3 sequence is 19 residues long. The V segment lost 4 bases and the J segment 5 bases; nucleotides outside the gene matches: 19. CDR3 loop: CASSPDPVRSGGAVETQYF. CDR3 coding DNA: TGTGCCAGCAGCCCCGACCCAGTCCGTAGCGGGGGGGCCGTGGAGACCCAGTACTTC.

This clone was found a few times. The V gene is TRBV18, the J gene TRBJ1-1; TRBD1 matches 10 bases. The CDR3 extends over 15 amino acids. CDR1 is KGHSH, CDR2 LQKENI, per germline. Trimming took 3 bases from V and 1 from J; bases not matched to a gene: 2. CDR3 nucleotides: TGTGCCAGCTCACCTGGACAGGGGGGGAACACTGAAGCTTTCTTT. It yields the protein CASSPGQGGNTEAFF.

The V gene is TRBV19, the J gene TRBJ1-5; D is uncertain. V lost 5 bases to trimming and J lost 5 bases, with 16 bases between them. CDR3 length: 15 residues. Germline V CDR1 and CDR2: LNHDA, SQIVND (reference sequence). The CDR3 protein is CASSDRVGVDQPQHF. CDR3 nucleotides: TGTGCCAGTAGTGACCGGGTTGGTGTGGATCAGCCCCAGCATTTT.

The chain is built from TRBV4-3 and TRBJ2-2, with a tentative D call TRBD2 (5 bases). The V gene lost 0 bases and the J gene lost 6 bases, with 11 bases spanning the gap. There are 15 residues in the CDR3. Germline-derived CDR1 and CDR2 are LGHNA and YSLEER. CDR3 amino acids: CASSQDRLAAGELFF. Written as DNA, the CDR3 is TGCGCCAGCAGCCAAGATCGCCTAGCTGCCGGGGAGCTGTTTTTT.

The chain has TRBV12-3 or TRBV12-4 and TRBJ1-2; no reliable D call. The CDR3 is 13 residues long. Trimming shortened V by 2 bases and J by 6 bases, and 10 bases separated the two germline ends. The CDR3 coding sequence is TGTGCCAGCAGTTTAAACAGTTTCGATGGCTACACCTTC. Translation gives CASSLNSFDGYTF.

J is TRBJ2-5 and V is TRBV24-1; D possibly corresponds to TRBD1 (5 bases). This CDR3 comprises 13 residues. Germline CDR1 KGHDR, CDR2 SFDVKD. V lost 10 bases and J 2 bases, leaving 13 bases between the germline ends. The CDR3 DNA is TGTGCCACTGGTAGGGGTGGGCAAGAGACCCAGTACTTC. Its translation is CATGRGGQETQYF.

This clone is a singleton in its sample. The V and J genes are TRBV18 and TRBJ1-3, with no clear D. V lost 1 base, J lost 3 bases, and 4 bases lay in between. The CDR3 sequence is 13 residues long. CDR1 and CDR2 from the germline V gene are KGHSH and LQKENI. The CDR3 here is CASSPRSGNTIYF. CDR3 DNA sequence: TGTGCCAGCTCACCACGGAGTGGAAACACCATATATTTT.